Below are 30 T cell receptor beta chains sequenced from a single sample in a study of blood T cell repertoires in COVID-19. Here immunoSEQ multiplex PCR was the method, and the copy in TCRdb shows in-frame clones only, minus some. The sample consists of about 14,000 clones, 87% of them appearing once. The sample comprised peripheral blood. All receptors come from a human donor in a cohort sampled during active COVID-19.

The chain combines TRBV29-1 with TRBJ1-2, with D maybe TRBD1 (6 bases). The CDR3 loop spans 13 amino acids. V gave up 0 bases and J gave up 6 bases, with 11 bases separating them. Germline V gives CDR1 SQVTM, CDR2 ANQGSEA. CDR3 sequence (DNA): TGCAGCGTTGAAGATCTGGGGGGGCATGGCTACACCTTC. Its protein is CSVEDLGGHGYTF. Full variable domain (remainder filled in from reference TRBV29-1 and TRBJ1-2): SAVISQKPSRDICQRGTSLTIQCQVDSQVTMMFWYRQQPGQSLTLIATANQGSEATYESGFVIDKFPISRPNLTFSTLTVSNMSPEDSSIYLCSVEDLGGHGYTFGSGTRLTVV.

The CDR3 region has the DNA TGTGCCATCAGTGAGGCGGAGGAAAACATTCAGTACTTC. It specifies CAISEAEENIQYF. The chain joins TRBV10-3 to TRBJ2-4; the D gene is possibly TRBD2 (5 bases). V was pared by 2 bases and J by 5 bases, with 7 bases between. The CDR3 sequence is 13 residues long. CDR1 and CDR2 from the germline V gene are ENHRY and SYGVKD.

The V gene is TRBV19, the J gene TRBJ1-1, with 9 bases aligning to TRBD1. This CDR3 has 13 residues. Trimming removed 7 bases from V and 11 bases from J; junction bases left unmatched: 11. Germline V lookup: CDR1 LNHDA, CDR2 SQIVND (reference sequence). CDR3 DNA sequence: TGTGCCAGTACCGACGGGACAGGGAGGTGGGCTTTCTTT. Translated, it gives CASTDGTGRWAFF.

The rearrangement links TRBV12-5 to TRBJ1-5; the D is unclear. The V gene lost 5 bases and the J gene lost 0 bases, with 20 bases spanning the gap. Per the germline V gene, CDR1 is LGHNT and CDR2 is FRNRAP. This CDR3 comprises 18 residues. CDR3: CASGRGRPTLYSNQPQHF. In nucleotides, the CDR3 is TGTGCTAGTGGTCGCGGCAGACCGACTCTTTATAGCAATCAGCCCCAGCATTTT.

J is TRBJ2-1 and V is TRBV11-3, with 10 bases matching TRBD2. V lost 3 bases, J lost 7 bases, and 3 bases stayed unmatched. CDR3 length equals 14 residues. In germline, CDR1 is SGHNT, CDR2 YENEEA. CDR3 amino acids: CASSLSSGSNEQFF. For the CDR3, the DNA is TGTGCCAGCAGCTTGTCTAGCGGGAGTAATGAGCAGTTCTTC.

The rearrangement links TRBV6-2 or TRBV6-3 to TRBJ2-3, with 8 bases lining up with TRBD2. The length of the CDR3 is 14 residues. The V and J ends lost 4 bases and 4 bases, in that order; junction bases with no gene match: 4. Germline V gives CDR1 MNHEY, CDR2 SVGEGT. CDR3 sequence (DNA): TGTGCCAGCAGTTCGGGACTAGAGTCAGATACGCAGTATTTT. Protein sequence: CASSSGLESDTQYF.

This clone was seen a handful of times. The V gene is TRBV23-1, the J gene TRBJ2-3, with TRBD2 matching over 10 bases. TRBV23-1 is designated an ORF whose function remains uncertain. V was clipped by 6 bases and J by 0 bases; unmatched bases: 3. This CDR3 region has 15 residues. The CDR3 DNA is TGCGCCAGCAGAGCGGGAGGGCCGAGCACAGATACGCAGTATTTT. Its protein is CASRAGGPSTDTQYF.

This sequence joins TRBV4-1 and TRBJ2-5; the match to TRBD1 covers 8 bases. Losses at the gene ends were 0 bases for V and 4 bases for J; bases not matched to a gene: 7. The CDR3 spans 16 residues. CDR1 MGHRA and CDR2 YSYEKL come from the germline V gene. The CDR3 DNA reads TGCGCCAGCAGCCAAGATCTCGGACAGGGAGGAGAGACCCAGTACTTC. It encodes CASSQDLGQGGETQYF.

This rearrangement joins TRBV18 to TRBJ2-5; no reliable D call. This CDR3 contains 13 residues. CDR1 KGHSH and CDR2 LQKENI come from the germline V gene. Trimming left V 0 bases short and J 3 bases short, with 5 bases between. DNA of the CDR3: TGTGCCAGCTCACCACCCCAGGAAGAGACCCAGTACTTC. Its protein is CASSPPQEETQYF.

The V gene is TRBV14, the J gene TRBJ2-7; D call uncertain. The CDR3 spans 14 residues. V was cut by 1 base and J by 4 bases, with 11 bases left in between. Germline V gene lookup returns CDR1 SGHDN and CDR2 FVKESK. The CDR3 loop reads CASSQANSLYEQYF. CDR3 nucleotide sequence: TGTGCCAGCAGCCAAGCTAACTCCCTATACGAGCAGTACTTC.

V and J are TRBV3-1 (or the pseudogene TRBV3-2) and TRBJ2-3; 11 nucleotides agree with TRBD2. J was trimmed by 4 bases and V by 4 bases; bases with no gene match: 7. The CDR3 spans 16 residues. Germline V gene data show CDR1 as LGHDT and CDR2 as YNNKEL (reference sequence). DNA for the CDR3: TGTGCCAGCAGCCGTTCGGAACTAGCGGGAGCAGATACGCAGTATTTT. Encoded protein: CASSRSELAGADTQYF.

The chain recombines TRBV28 with TRBJ1-5, with 8 bases aligning to TRBD1. CDR1 is MDHEN, CDR2 SYDVKM, per germline. This CDR3 is 15 amino acids long. V was pared by 7 bases and J by 3 bases, with 8 bases of the junction left unmatched. CDR3 loop: CASKWDRTTNQPQHF. CDR3 nucleotides: TGTGCCAGCAAGTGGGACAGGACAACCAATCAGCCCCAGCATTTT.

The gene calls are TRBV27 and TRBJ1-1; the match to TRBD1 covers 7 bases. The germline V gene encodes CDR1 MNHEY and CDR2 SMNVEV (reference sequence). The CDR3 spans 17 residues. Trimming cost V 4 bases and J 0 bases; bases outside gene matches: 11. The CDR3, as DNA: TGTGCCAGCAGTTCCTTGACAGGGCGAGGGGTGAACACTGAAGCTTTCTTT. Its protein product is CASSSLTGRGVNTEAFF.

The rearrangement uses TRBV3-1 (or the pseudogene TRBV3-2) and TRBJ1-4, with 9 bases identical to TRBD1. J was trimmed by 5 bases and V by 3 bases; bases with no gene match: 16. Germline V gene data show CDR1 as LGHDT and CDR2 as YNNKEL (reference sequence). The CDR3 has 19 amino acids. This CDR3 is CASSHVEKGTGWENEKLFF. In nucleotides, the CDR3 is TGTGCCAGCAGCCATGTAGAAAAAGGGACAGGGTGGGAGAATGAAAAACTGTTTTTT.

The rearrangement joins TRBV20-1 to TRBJ2-5; D gene uncertain. The CDR3 loop spans 12 amino acids. Trimming stripped 3 bases from V and 5 bases from J, with 10 bases between. CDR1 is DFQATT, CDR2 SNEGSKA, per germline (reference sequence). The CDR3 spells CSASHRDETQYF. In nucleotides, the CDR3 is TGCAGTGCTAGTCACAGAGATGAGACCCAGTACTTC.

V usage is TRBV6-2 or TRBV6-3 and J usage is TRBJ1-1; no clear D. Germline V gene sequence: CDR1 MNHEY, CDR2 SVGEGT. The CDR3 is 14 residues long. Between the trimmed V and J ends, which lost 3 bases and 4 bases, there was a span of 12 bases. Here the CDR3 DNA reads TGTGCCAGCAGTTATAGCGAGGGAAGCACTGAAGCTTTCTTT. Its protein is CASSYSEGSTEAFF.

This chain connects TRBV6-1 to TRBJ2-1; D may be TRBD2 (5 bases). The V gene lost 1 base and the J gene lost 6 bases, with 10 bases spanning the gap. This CDR3 has 14 amino acids. The germline CDR1 and CDR2 sequences are MNHNS and SASEGT. The CDR3 DNA reads as TGTGCCAGCAGTGAAGGGCCCCTAGCCAATGAGCAGTTCTTC. Protein sequence: CASSEGPLANEQFF.

Here the CDR3 reads CASSQERAGTDTQYF. The CDR3 DNA reads TGTGCCAGCAGCCAAGAGCGGGCAGGCACAGATACGCAGTATTTT. The gene calls are TRBV4-2 and TRBJ2-3; perhaps TRBD2 as D (5 bases). The CDR3 sequence is 15 residues long. Germline V lookup: CDR1 LGHNA, CDR2 YNFKEQ. With 0 bases removed from V and 1 base from J, the gap between germline ends came to 8 bases.

The chain joins TRBV15 to TRBJ2-7; D unclear. Trimming took off 0 bases at V and 4 bases at J, with 4 bases between the two ends. The V gene's germline CDR1 is LNHNV and CDR2 YYDKDF (reference sequence). The length of the CDR3 is 12 residues. CDR3 sequence (DNA): TGTGCCACCAGCAGAGACGGTTACGAGCAGTACTTC. Its protein is CATSRDGYEQYF.

This clone was observed once. This chain uses TRBV7-9 with TRBJ2-3; maybe TRBD2 (5 bases). Trimming took off 5 bases at V and 3 bases at J, with 12 bases between the two ends. CDR3 size: 14 residues. CDR1 and CDR2 (germline): SEHNR, FQNEAQ (reference sequence). CDR3 sequence (DNA): TGTGCCAGCAGCGCCTCCCCGGGAACAGATACGCAGTATTTT. It yields the protein CASSASPGTDTQYF.

This chain uses TRBV27 with TRBJ2-7; the match to TRBD2 covers 12 bases. The ends lost 7 bases at V and 7 bases at J; junction bases unmatched: 5. CDR1 and CDR2 from the germline V gene are MNHEY and SMNVEV (reference sequence). This CDR3 has 13 amino acids. The CDR3 loop reads CASTPLAGGEQYF. CDR3 DNA sequence: TGTGCCAGCACCCCACTAGCGGGAGGAGAGCAGTACTTC.

This chain links TRBV24-1 with TRBJ2-6; D is perhaps TRBD1 (6 bases). V shed 3 bases and J shed 2 bases, with 10 bases lying between them. Germline CDR1 is KGHDR and CDR2 is SFDVKD. CDR3 length equals 16 residues. The CDR3 here is CATSDADSAGANVLTF. The CDR3 coding sequence is TGTGCCACCAGTGATGCGGACAGCGCTGGGGCCAACGTCCTGACTTTC.

J is TRBJ2-2 and V is TRBV11-3; D ambiguous. This CDR3 spans 13 amino acids. Germline V lookup: CDR1 SGHNT, CDR2 YENEEA. V lost 3 bases and J lost 6, with 8 bases in between. Written as DNA, the CDR3 is TGTGCCAGCAGCTTGGGCCACCCCGGGGAGCTGTTTTTT. Its protein product is CASSLGHPGELFF.

The rearrangement links TRBV5-8 to TRBJ2-5, with D perhaps matching TRBD2 (6 bases). The V gene lost 1 base and the J gene lost 9 bases, with 16 bases spanning the gap. This CDR3 comprises 14 residues. CDR1 is SGHTS and CDR2 is YDEGEE in the germline V gene. As DNA, the CDR3 is TGTGCCAGCAGCTTGAGACTGGCGTGGGAGGCCCAGTACTTC. Translating it yields CASSLRLAWEAQYF.

The chain joins TRBV28 to TRBJ1-1; weak D call: TRBD1 (6 bases). CDR1 and CDR2 from the germline V gene are MDHEN and SYDVKM. There are 13 residues in the CDR3. V was shortened by 3 bases and J by 6 bases, with 11 bases between the two germline ends. The CDR3 sequence is CASSFYRVPEAFF. Here the CDR3 DNA reads TGTGCCAGCAGTTTCTACAGGGTCCCTGAAGCTTTCTTT.

This rearrangement joins TRBV28 to TRBJ1-6, with TRBD1 matching over 9 bases. Germline lookup yields CDR1 MDHEN and CDR2 SYDVKM. The CDR3 length is 14 residues. V gave up 5 bases and J gave up 7 bases; unmatched junction bases: 3. This chain's CDR3 is CASSPGQGNSPLHF. CDR3 nucleotides: TGTGCCAGCAGTCCGGGACAGGGCAATTCACCCCTCCACTTT.

V gene TRBV11-2 combines with J gene TRBJ1-1; no clear D gene. V lost 4 bases and J lost 4, with 4 bases in between. Looked up from germline, CDR1 is SGHAT and CDR2 is FQNNGV. This CDR3 is 11 amino acids long. CDR3 in DNA: TGTGCCAGCAGCTCCTTCACTGAAGCTTTCTTT. Its protein product is CASSSFTEAFF.

This rearrangement joins TRBV18 to TRBJ2-3; D gene uncertain. V was pared by 4 bases and J by 4 bases, with 6 bases between. Germline-derived CDR1 and CDR2 are KGHSH and LQKENI. This CDR3 region has 12 residues. CDR3 in DNA: TGTGCCAGCTCACGACTGGCAGATACGCAGTATTTT. This gives the protein CASSRLADTQYF. The variable domain in full, with the rest retrieved from reference TRBV18 and TRBJ2-3, is NAGVMQNPRHLVRRRGQEARLRCSPMKGHSHVYWYRQLPEEGLKFMVYLQKENIIDESGMPKERFSAEFPKEGPSILRIQQVVRGDSAAYFCASSRLADTQYFGPGTRLTVL.

This clone was counted once. This rearrangement joins TRBV10-2 to TRBJ2-7; the match to TRBD2 covers 12 bases. CDR1 and CDR2 from the germline V gene are WSHSY and SAAADI. J gave up 6 bases and V 0 bases, and 6 bases lay outside the gene matches. The CDR3 consists of 16 residues. The CDR3, as DNA: TGCGCCAGCAGTGAGTCAACACTAGCGGGAGGTGGCGAGCAGTACTTC. Translating it yields CASSESTLAGGGEQYF.

The V and J genes are TRBV7-9 and TRBJ2-2; tentatively, D is TRBD2 (5 bases). CDR1 SEHNR and CDR2 FQNEAQ come from the germline V gene (reference sequence). V lost 7 bases to trimming and J lost 0 bases, with 9 bases between them. The CDR3 runs to 14 residues. The CDR3 region has the DNA TGTGCCAGCACCGCGAGGGCGAACACCGGGGAGCTGTTTTTT. This encodes CASTARANTGELFF.